The 9 T cell receptor beta chains reported below all come from one sample, sequenced in a study of CD8 T cells in ankylosing spondylitis. Using its own MiXCR run on the 5' RACE reads, TCRdb lists one record per CDR3 protein. This sample yields 150,000 to 200,000 distinct CDR3 sequences, of which 13% are seen a single time; approximately 11% belongs to the top ten. The sample was blood, either unsorted or a sorted T cell fraction (not recorded which). These receptors all stem from a female donor with ankylosing spondylitis or in good health (not recorded which).

This clonotype showed up many times. The chain combines TRBV7-9 with TRBJ2-7; 7 positions agree with TRBD1. This CDR3 is built from 13 residues. V shed 3 bases, J shed 4 bases, and the junction held 3 bases outside the gene matches. The V gene's germline CDR1 is SEHNR and CDR2 FQNEAQ (reference sequence). In DNA form, the CDR3 reads TGTGCCAGCAGCTTCGCGACAGGGTACGAGCAGTACTTC. Its translation: CASSFATGYEQYF.

V gene TRBV12-3 or TRBV12-4 combines with J gene TRBJ1-1; TRBD1 agrees at 9 bases. J lost 5 bases, V lost 6 bases, and 4 bases had no gene match. The CDR3 length is 13 residues. CDR3 protein: CASRRQGGTEAFF. The DNA of the CDR3 is TGTGCCAGCAGGAGACAGGGGGGAACTGAAGCTTTCTTT.

The V call is TRBV21-1, the J call TRBJ1-4. TRBV21-1 is annotated as a pseudogene. CDR3 length: 19 amino acids. CDR3 sequence reads: CASSKLGVTGKPTNEKLFF. Written as DNA, the CDR3 is TGTGCCAGCAGCAAACTCGGCGTAACGGGGAAGCCAACTAATGAAAAACTGTTTTTT.

This clonotype was seen at least ten times. This rearrangement joins TRBV29-1 to TRBJ1-2, with unresolved D. The V end lost 0 bases, the J end lost 8 bases, and 13 bases lay between the germline ends. Germline V gene lookup returns CDR1 SQVTM and CDR2 ANQGSEA. The CDR3 spans 13 residues. For the CDR3, the DNA is TGCAGCGTTGAAGAGGCTCCAGGTTGGGGCTACACCTTC. This codes for CSVEEAPGWGYTF.

This clonotype was detected ten times or more. The V call is TRBV5-1, the J call TRBJ1-1; 8 bases are shared with TRBD1. Per germline, CDR1 SGHRS and CDR2 YFSETQ. J lost 3 bases, V lost 4 bases, and 2 bases had no gene match. This CDR3 comprises 13 residues. This CDR3 reads CASSPGQDTEAFF. CDR3 sequence (DNA): TGCGCCAGCAGCCCGGGACAGGACACTGAAGCTTTCTTT.

This clonotype was picked up many times. CDR3 DNA sequence: TGTGCCAGCAGTGAGCAGTCCGCTTATCAGCCCCAGCATTTT. This encodes CASSEQSAYQPQHF. V gene TRBV2 combines with J gene TRBJ1-5, with unresolved D. This CDR3 has 14 amino acids. V dropped 3 bases and J dropped 5 bases, with 11 bases sitting between them. The V gene's germline CDR1 is SNHLY and CDR2 FYNNEI.

The chain joins TRBV5-1 to TRBJ2-7, with 9 bases aligning to TRBD1. Germline V gives CDR1 SGHRS, CDR2 YFSETQ. This CDR3 region has 15 residues. The V segment lost 0 bases and the J segment 7 bases; nucleotides outside the gene matches: 8. CDR3 sequence reads: CASSLEGQGGDEQYF. Written as DNA, the CDR3 is TGCGCCAGCAGCTTGGAGGGACAGGGAGGAGATGAGCAGTACTTC.

This clonotype was detected many times. The rearrangement links TRBV21-1 to TRBJ2-3; the table's TRBD1 call for D was not verified on the DNA. TRBV21-1 is designated a pseudogene. The CDR3 runs to 17 residues. CDR3 region: CASSKDGGWWFPDTQYF. The CDR3 region has the DNA TGTGCCAGCAGCAAAGATGGGGGGTGGTGGTTCCCAGATACGCAGTATTTT.

This clonotype was found many times. V gene TRBV12-3 or TRBV12-4 combines with J gene TRBJ1-3, with 7 bases lining up with TRBD1. CDR3 length equals 14 residues. V shed 5 bases, J shed 7 bases, and the junction held 8 bases outside the gene matches. The CDR3 region is CASSLTGQDNTIYF. CDR3 DNA sequence: TGTGCCAGCAGTCTGACAGGGCAGGATAACACCATATATTTT.